The clone carrying this T cell receptor (beta chain) was seen ten or more times. Amplification of TCR beta CDR3 regions was performed using RNA transcripts as template. Researchers ran a first-round RT-PCR on the TCR CDR3 using the HTBI primer set. Each CDR3 protein gets one entry after TCRdb re-called the multiplex PCR reads with MiXCR. The profile shows about 250,000 distinct CDR3 sequences, approximately 25% of them singletons. This record belongs to a study of T cells in Graves' hyperthyroidism and ophthalmopathy. The germline V gene has CDR1 SGHVS and CDR2 FNYEAQ. J was trimmed by 6 bases and V by 2 bases; bases with no gene match: 1. The CDR3 consists of 13 residues.

The source of this sequence is a woman in her forties with Graves' ophthalmopathy. The sequenced material came from blood. J is TRBJ2-7 and V is TRBV7-6, with TRBD1 matching over 10 bases. CDR3 in amino acids: CASSLRDRGEQYF. In DNA form, the CDR3 reads TGTGCCAGCAGCTTACGGGACAGGGGCGAGCAGTACTTC.